The T cell receptor beta chain under discussion was sequenced for a study of blood T cell repertoires in COVID-19. For the study at large: The origin of the acute and convalescent COVID-19 samples was the United States, Italy and Spain. Nucleic acid was either cDNA or gDNA, and it came from T cells, B-cell-depleted T cells, or PBMCs.

The CDR3 spans 16 residues. CDR1 and CDR2 (germline): LNHDA, SQIVND (reference sequence). With 2 bases clipped from V and 1 base from J, the junction kept 3 bases outside the gene matches. Assay: immunoSEQ multiplex PCR; the TCRdb copy retains only in-frame clones and omits some. The table shows fewer than 250,000 clones, with approximately 88% occurring only once. Clinical histories supplied by participants themselves formed the basis of cohort assignment. What was sequenced was PBMCs or T cells enriched from blood (not recorded which). The chain is built from TRBV19 and TRBJ1-5, with 9 bases identical to TRBD1. This sequence was found in a woman younger than 45 who had recovered from COVID-19. CDR3 in DNA: TGTGCCAGTAGTATATCGGACAGGGGAAGCAATCAGCCCCAGCATTTT. This sequence encodes CASSISDRGSNQPQHF.